Presented here are 29 T cell receptor beta chains from one specimen sequenced in a study of OX40 agonist ivuxolimab in advanced cancers. Sequencing used immunoSEQ multiplex PCR; TCRdb keeps in-frame clones, though not all of them. The table shows about 26,000 clones, with approximately 83% occurring only once. This specimen consisted of CD4+ or CD8+ T cells sorted from blood, obtained in a trial of the OX40 agonist ivuxolimab. These TCRs come from an adult with an advanced solid tumor such as melanoma, head and neck, liver or kidney cancer.

This clone came up a few times. The CDR3 DNA reads TGTGCCAGCAGCTTAACTCTTGGGGGGACCCAGTACTTC. This gives the protein CASSLTLGGTQYF. The genes are TRBV7-6 and TRBJ2-5; the D call may be TRBD1 or TRBD2 (5 bases each). V lost 2 bases, J lost 7 bases, and 11 bases lay in between. Germline loops: CDR1 SGHVS, CDR2 FNYEAQ. The CDR3 is 13 residues long.

The chain uses TRBV7-2 and TRBJ2-5, with 9 bases identical to TRBD1. With 0 bases clipped from V and 5 bases from J, the junction kept 4 bases outside the gene matches. Germline V gives CDR1 SGHTA, CDR2 FQGNSA. CDR3 length: 15 residues. The CDR3 here is CASSLALDRGETQYF. The DNA of the CDR3 is TGTGCCAGCAGCTTAGCTTTGGACAGGGGCGAGACCCAGTACTTC.

This clone was counted a few times. This rearrangement joins TRBV11-2 to TRBJ1-2; 7 positions match TRBD1. This CDR3 is 15 amino acids long. Trimming removed 7 bases from V and 3 bases from J; junction bases left unmatched: 11. Germline CDR1 is SGHAT and CDR2 is FQNNGV. CDR3 DNA: TGTGCCAGCACCAATAGCTACAGGGGAGACTATGGCTACACCTTC. Amino acids: CASTNSYRGDYGYTF.

This chain links TRBV5-6 with TRBJ2-7; 9 bases align to TRBD1. Germline V gene lookup returns CDR1 SGHDT and CDR2 YYEEEE. This CDR3 comprises 15 residues. The junction had 5 bases not matched to a gene; V was cut back by 2 bases and J by 2 bases. The CDR3 DNA is TGTGCCAGCAGCTTAAGACAGGGGGGTGCCTACGAGCAGTACTTC. It is translated as CASSLRQGGAYEQYF.

This sequence joins TRBV7-2 and TRBJ2-3; D not resolved. This CDR3 region has 12 residues. V lost 4 bases and J 6 bases, leaving 8 bases between the germline ends. The V gene's germline CDR1 is SGHTA and CDR2 FQGNSA. CDR3 protein: CASSSSIDTQYF. The CDR3, as DNA: TGTGCCAGCAGCTCAAGTATTGATACGCAGTATTTT.

V is TRBV11-2 and J is TRBJ2-1; 7 nucleotides match TRBD2. V lost 3 bases, J lost 5 bases, and 4 bases stayed unmatched. CDR1 is SGHAT and CDR2 is FQNNGV in the germline V gene. This CDR3 has 14 residues. The chain's CDR3 is CASSFGLVNNEQFF. The CDR3 DNA sequence: TGTGCCAGCAGCTTCGGACTAGTTAACAATGAGCAGTTCTTC.

The V call is TRBV2, the J call TRBJ1-6, with TRBD1 matching over 7 bases. V was pared by 6 bases and J by 9 bases, with 11 bases of the junction left unmatched. Germline V gene lookup returns CDR1 SNHLY and CDR2 FYNNEI. This CDR3 is built from 15 residues. The CDR3 is CASRGTATLGSPLHF. The CDR3 DNA sequence: TGTGCCAGCAGGGGGACAGCTACCTTGGGTTCACCCCTCCACTTT.

V and J are TRBV20-1 and TRBJ2-1; D not resolved. Germline V gene data show CDR1 as DFQATT and CDR2 as SNEGSKA (reference sequence). The CDR3 runs to 10 residues. The ends were cut back, 5 bases at V and 8 bases at J, with 7 bases in the middle. CDR3 in amino acids: CSAQVYEQFF. Written as DNA, the CDR3 is TGCAGTGCTCAGGTCTATGAGCAGTTCTTC.

The CDR3 region has the DNA TGTGCCAGTAGCCCTCCACAAAGCCTCCGGGACCCGAGGATCGGGCAGTTCTTC. Residues: CASSPPQSLRDPRIGQFF. The gene calls are TRBV19 and TRBJ2-1; D may correspond to TRBD1 or TRBD2 (5 bases each). Trimming left V 6 bases short and J 12 bases short, with 33 bases between. The CDR3 length is 18 residues. Germline CDR1 is LNHDA and CDR2 is SQIVND (reference sequence).

This chain uses TRBV5-1 with TRBJ1-2, with TRBD1 matching 9 bases. Germline V gives CDR1 SGHRS, CDR2 YFSETQ. The CDR3 sequence is 17 residues long. With V trimmed by 0 bases and J by 4 bases, 10 bases remained unmatched. Here the CDR3 reads CASSLGYWDRETYGYTF. The CDR3 DNA reads as TGCGCCAGCAGCTTGGGATATTGGGACAGGGAGACCTATGGCTACACCTTC.

The chain combines TRBV5-6 with TRBJ2-2; TRBD1 aligns across 8 bases. The CDR3 is 15 residues long. Germline V gives CDR1 SGHDT, CDR2 YYEEEE. Trimming at V came to 4 bases and at J to 3 bases, leaving 5 bases not matched to a gene. The CDR3 DNA is TGTGCCAGCAGCCTAGGACAGGGCTACACCGGGGAGCTGTTTTTT. This codes for CASSLGQGYTGELFF.

This clone turned up a few times. This rearrangement joins TRBV29-1 to TRBJ1-4; the D is unclear. Germline CDR1 and CDR2: SQVTM and ANQGSEA. The CDR3 runs to 12 residues. The ends were cut back, 3 bases at V and 8 bases at J, with 10 bases in the middle. CDR3 region: CSVESGGEKLFF. The CDR3, as DNA: TGCAGCGTTGAGTCAGGTGGAGAAAAACTGTTTTTT.

The gene calls are TRBV7-3 and TRBJ1-5, with unresolved D. This CDR3 spans 13 amino acids. The V end lost 2 bases, the J end lost 3 bases, and 5 bases lay between the germline ends. Germline values: CDR1 SGHTA, CDR2 FQGTGA. CDR3 sequence reads: CASSLQLNQPQHF. The CDR3 region has the DNA TGTGCCAGCAGCTTACAGCTCAATCAGCCCCAGCATTTT.

This clone was counted between two and nine times. V usage is TRBV2 and J usage is TRBJ2-1, with D perhaps TRBD2 (6 bases). Germline V gene data show CDR1 as SNHLY and CDR2 as FYNNEI. This CDR3 contains 16 residues. V was shortened by 6 bases and J by 0 bases, with 15 bases between the two germline ends. The CDR3 DNA follows: TGTGCCAGCAGACAGGACTACCCAAGCTCCTACAATGAGCAGTTCTTC. Protein: CASRQDYPSSYNEQFF.

The chain uses TRBV28 and TRBJ2-7; D gene unclear. The V end lost 5 bases, the J end lost 4 bases, and 18 bases lay between the germline ends. This CDR3 spans 15 amino acids. Germline values: CDR1 MDHEN, CDR2 SYDVKM. The chain's CDR3 is CASSPPFSTVYEQYF. CDR3 in DNA: TGTGCCAGCAGTCCCCCGTTCTCAACTGTATACGAGCAGTACTTC.

This clone was seen only a few times. The V gene is TRBV29-1, the J gene TRBJ2-3, with TRBD1 as a possible D gene (6 bases). The V and J ends lost 3 bases and 2 bases respectively, with 15 bases between them. The CDR3 loop spans 15 amino acids. The germline CDR1 and CDR2 sequences are SQVTM and ANQGSEA. As DNA, the CDR3 is TGCAGCGTTGAGCCCCGACAGGACCACACAGATACGCAGTATTTT. It translates to CSVEPRQDHTDTQYF.

Regarding this clone: This sample includes further DNA sequences coding for the same CDR3. The CDR3 coding sequence is TGTGCCAGCAGTTACTCATCCGGGGTCACCTACAATGAGCAGTTCTTC. Residues: CASSYSSGVTYNEQFF. The chain carries TRBV6-5 and TRBJ2-1; tentatively, D is TRBD2 (5 bases). V was clipped by 0 bases and J by 2 bases, with 11 bases between them. The CDR3 spans 16 residues. The germline V gene has CDR1 MNHEY and CDR2 SVGAGI.

The gene calls are TRBV7-8 and TRBJ2-7; D possibly corresponds to TRBD1 (6 bases). Germline CDR1 SGHVS, CDR2 FQNEAQ. This CDR3 is 15 amino acids long. Deletions cut 5 bases from V and 5 bases from J, with 19 bases between. CDR3 residues: CASSPSDSPNHEQYF. In DNA, the CDR3 is TGTGCCAGCAGCCCATCGGACAGCCCGAACCACGAGCAGTACTTC.

The chain carries TRBV27 and TRBJ1-2, with D perhaps TRBD1 (5 bases). Germline-derived CDR1 and CDR2 are MNHEY and SMNVEV (reference sequence). The CDR3 consists of 14 residues. V lost 2 bases and J lost 8, with 15 bases in between. CDR3 loop: CASSLMGEVGGYTF. The CDR3 DNA reads as TGTGCCAGCAGTTTAATGGGGGAGGTAGGGGGCTACACCTTC.

The chain recombines TRBV18 with TRBJ1-5, with TRBD1 matching over 12 bases. The V segment lost 2 bases and the J segment 2 bases; nucleotides outside the gene matches: 4. Germline assignment: CDR1 KGHSH and CDR2 LQKENI. This CDR3 contains 17 residues. CDR3 protein: CASSPGDRGLGNQPQHF. In DNA form, the CDR3 reads TGTGCCAGCTCACCAGGGGACAGGGGGCTCGGCAATCAGCCCCAGCATTTT.

The chain carries TRBV25-1 and TRBJ1-4, with D unclear. Trimming shortened V by 1 base and J by 4 bases, and 13 bases separated the two germline ends. Germline CDR1 is MGHDK and CDR2 is SYGVNS. The CDR3 is made up of 16 amino acids. CDR3 in amino acids: CASSESRGNLNEKLFF. The CDR3 DNA reads TGTGCCAGCAGTGAATCTAGAGGGAATCTTAATGAAAAACTGTTTTTT.

The V call is TRBV5-4, the J call TRBJ1-2; D possibly corresponds to TRBD1 (6 bases). The CDR3 extends over 13 amino acids. The germline V gene has CDR1 SGHNT and CDR2 YYREEE (reference sequence). Trimming removed 3 bases from V and 0 bases from J, with 6 bases in between. Here the CDR3 reads CASSWDTNYGYTF. DNA for the CDR3: TGTGCCAGCAGCTGGGACACTAACTATGGCTACACCTTC. Full variable domain (remainder filled in from reference TRBV5-4 and TRBJ1-2): ETGVTQSPTHLIKTRGQQVTLRCSSQSGHNTVSWYQQALGQGPQFIFQYYREEENGRGNFPPRFSGLQFPNYSSELNVNALELDDSALYLCASSWDTNYGYTFGSGTRLTVV.

This sequence joins TRBV4-1 and TRBJ1-4; D is undetermined. Germline values: CDR1 MGHRA, CDR2 YSYEKL. The CDR3 is made up of 14 amino acids. V was trimmed by 0 bases and J by 5 bases, leaving 7 bases between them. The CDR3 reads CASSQEQRNEKLFF. The CDR3 DNA reads TGCGCCAGCAGCCAAGAACAGAGAAATGAAAAACTGTTTTTT.

The rearrangement joins TRBV7-2 to TRBJ1-1, with TRBD1 matching over 9 bases. The CDR3 runs 17 residues. V lost 1 base to trimming and J lost 4 bases; unmatched junction nucleotides: 10. CDR1 is SGHTA, CDR2 FQGNSA, per germline. CDR3 loop: CASSLEYNGQGPTEAFF. CDR3 nucleotides: TGTGCCAGCAGCTTAGAGTATAACGGACAGGGGCCCACTGAAGCTTTCTTT.

This clone turned up a few times. The CDR3 DNA sequence: TGTGCCAGCAGCAATTGGGACGTATCCAATCAGCCCCAGCATTTT. It is translated as CASSNWDVSNQPQHF. The chain uses TRBV7-9 and TRBJ1-5, with D perhaps matching TRBD1 (5 bases). This CDR3 is built from 15 residues. Germline CDR1 is SEHNR and CDR2 is FQNEAQ (reference sequence). V gave up 5 bases and J gave up 3 bases, with 14 bases separating them.

The chain employs TRBV27 and TRBJ2-5, with a possible D match to TRBD1 (5 bases). CDR3 length: 12 amino acids. Trimming pared 5 bases from V and 8 bases from J, leaving 12 bases between. Germline V gives CDR1 MNHEY, CDR2 SMNVEV (reference sequence). Here the CDR3 reads CASSPLRGTQYF. Written as DNA, the CDR3 is TGTGCCAGCAGTCCACTTAGGGGTACCCAGTACTTC.

The chain carries TRBV30 and TRBJ1-2; the D gene is possibly TRBD1 (6 bases). The V end lost 2 bases, the J end lost 4 bases, and 11 bases lay between the germline ends. This CDR3 has 13 residues. Germline lookup yields CDR1 GTSNPN and CDR2 SVGIG (reference sequence). The CDR3 DNA reads TGTGCCTGGAGTCCCGGGACACTCTATGGCTACACCTTC. Its translation is CAWSPGTLYGYTF.

The chain carries TRBV11-2 and TRBJ2-7, with D hard to call. V gave up 3 bases and J gave up 1 base, with 7 bases separating them. Per the germline V gene, CDR1 is SGHAT and CDR2 is FQNNGV. The CDR3 has 13 amino acids. The CDR3, as DNA: TGTGCCAGCAGCTTCGACACTTCCTACGAGCAGTACTTC. Its translation is CASSFDTSYEQYF.

The genes are TRBV5-6 and TRBJ1-1; TRBD1 might be the D (5 bases). CDR1 is SGHDT, CDR2 YYEEEE, per germline. V was pared by 0 bases and J by 7 bases, with 19 bases between. There are 16 residues in the CDR3. CDR3: CASSLATGTAPNEAFF. CDR3 coding DNA: TGTGCCAGCAGCTTGGCCACCGGGACGGCCCCAAATGAAGCTTTCTTT.